This T cell receptor (beta chain) was captured by sequencing in a study of T-cell reconstitution after alpha-beta-depleted transplantation in children. For TCRbeta, the library was prepared with unique molecular identifiers. TCRdb called the PCR reads again in MiXCR, with one record for every CDR3 protein. The sample includes about 610,000 distinct CDR3 sequences, about 10% of them seen just once. The TCR was taken from a human donor who donated a stem cell graft to a child with acute myeloid leukemia. The specimen was PBMCs from the stem cell graft donor, collected from the stem cell graft.

CDR3: CASSLLQTGVSYEQYF. Here the CDR3 DNA reads TGCGCCAGCAGCTTATTACAGACAGGGGTCTCCTACGAGCAGTACTTC. The chain joins TRBV5-1 to TRBJ2-7; 8 bases are a match to TRBD1. The germline gives CDR1 SGHRS, CDR2 YFSETQ. V shed 2 bases, J shed 0 bases, and the junction held 7 bases outside the gene matches. The CDR3 runs to 16 residues.